The 32 T cell receptor beta chains below were found in one sample sequenced in a study of T cells in Graves' hyperthyroidism and ophthalmopathy. Researchers amplified the TCR beta CDR3 regions from RNA transcripts. The study used the HTBI primer set for a first-round RT-PCR of the TCR CDR3. TCRdb reprocessed the multiplex PCR reads via MiXCR and lists one record per CDR3 protein. The table has roughly 840,000 distinct CDR3 sequences, over 35% seen once. Sequencing was performed on blood. Receptor source: a man between 18 and 35 years old with Graves' hyperthyroidism.

Concerning this clonotype itself: A much larger clone differs from this one at a single base, so this may be a read error. This chain joins TRBV7-6 and TRBJ1-1; D call uncertain. CDR1 and CDR2 from the germline V gene are SGHVS and FNYEAQ. This CDR3 region has 13 residues. The DNA for the CDR3 is TGTGCCAGCAGCGCTCTGGGGAACACTGAAGCTTCCTTT. This gives the protein CASSALGNTEASF.

This clonotype was picked up a small number of times. The chain links TRBV7-8 to TRBJ1-4; the D is unclear. CDR3 length equals 12 residues. Trimming removed 4 bases from V and 8 bases from J, with 8 bases in between. Germline values: CDR1 SGHVS, CDR2 FQNEAQ. DNA of the CDR3: TGTGCCAGCAGCTCCGGATCGGAAAAACTGTTTTTT. It yields the protein CASSSGSEKLFF.

The chain joins TRBV29-1 to TRBJ2-7; tentative D call: TRBD1 (6 bases). Germline V gene sequence: CDR1 SQVTM, CDR2 ANQGSEA. The length of the CDR3 is 15 residues. Trimming cost V 6 bases and J 1 base, with 19 bases left between them. The CDR3 here is CSVESFTTGSYEQYF. In DNA, the CDR3 is TGCAGCGTCGAGAGCTTTACGACAGGTTCCTACGAGCAGTACTTC.

The table lists this clonotype with many counts. The chain has TRBV29-1 and TRBJ2-7; D is perhaps TRBD1 or TRBD2 (6 bases each). Germline V gene lookup returns CDR1 SQVTM and CDR2 ANQGSEA. V lost 2 bases to trimming and J lost 5 bases, with 19 bases between them. The CDR3 has 15 amino acids. CDR3 bases: TGCAGCGTTGAAAGAGGGGGGCAGGGGCAGCACGAGCAGTACTTC. Protein product: CSVERGGQGQHEQYF.

The V call is TRBV29-1, the J call TRBJ1-2; TRBD1 matches 9 bases. The germline V gene encodes CDR1 SQVTM and CDR2 ANQGSEA. The CDR3 is 12 amino acids. The chain's CDR3 is CSESGTGKGYTF. In DNA form, the CDR3 reads TGCAGTGAGTCGGGGACAGGGAAAGGCTACACCTTC.

This clonotype was counted between two and nine times. The V call is TRBV10-1, the J call TRBJ1-4; TRBD1 might be the D (6 bases). Per the germline V gene, CDR1 is WNHNN and CDR2 is SYGVQD (reference sequence). V shed 5 bases and J shed 8 bases, with 21 bases lying between them. The CDR3 is 16 amino acids. This CDR3 reads CASSPGFTGAPEKLFF. CDR3 bases: TGCGCCAGCAGTCCGGGATTTACGGGGGCTCCAGAAAAACTGTTTTTT.

Ten or more counts support this clonotype. The gene calls are TRBV29-1 and TRBJ1-5, with D maybe TRBD1 (6 bases). Germline CDR1 SQVTM, CDR2 ANQGSEA. The CDR3 runs 11 residues. V dropped 5 bases and J dropped 12 bases, with 14 bases sitting between them. This chain's CDR3 is CSVLTQGLQHF. The CDR3 nucleotides are TGCAGCGTTCTGACACAGGGACTCCAGCATTTT.

This clonotype was detected many times. The rearrangement uses TRBV5-1 and TRBJ2-5, with D possibly TRBD1 on 7 matching bases. The germline V and J ends were trimmed by 0 bases and 4 bases, with 13 bases remaining between them. This CDR3 is 15 amino acids long. Germline assignment: CDR1 SGHRS and CDR2 YFSETQ. The CDR3 coding sequence is TGCGCCAGCAGCTTGGCCTACAGGGGAGGAGAGACCCAGTACTTC. Its protein product is CASSLAYRGGETQYF. The whole variable domain, filled in from reference TRBV5-1 and TRBJ2-5, reads KAGVTQTPRYLIKTRGQQVTLSCSPISGHRSVSWYQQTPGQGLQFLFEYFSETQRNKGNFPGRFSGRQFSNSRSEMNVSTLELGDSALYLCASSLAYRGGETQYFGPGTRLLVL.

V usage is TRBV2 and J usage is TRBJ1-4; D is uncertain. The CDR3 sequence is 15 residues long. Trimming pared 6 bases from V and 7 bases from J, leaving 18 bases between. Germline V gene data show CDR1 as SNHLY and CDR2 as FYNNEI. The CDR3 protein is CASRSGVRDLEKLFF. DNA of the CDR3: TGTGCCAGCAGAAGTGGCGTACGGGATCTTGAAAAACTGTTTTTT.

The V call is TRBV12-3 or TRBV12-4, the J call TRBJ2-5, with 10 bases that match TRBD2. Trimming took 8 bases from V and 5 from J; bases not matched to a gene: 14. This CDR3 is built from 16 residues. This chain's CDR3 is CASGSGLADSGETQYF. Here the CDR3 DNA reads TGTGCCAGCGGATCCGGACTAGCGGATTCAGGGGAGACCCAGTACTTC.

This clonotype has just a few counts. The gene calls are TRBV20-1 and TRBJ1-5; weak D call: TRBD1 (6 bases). Trimming stripped 7 bases from V and 4 bases from J, with 14 bases between. Germline CDR1 reads DFQATT; CDR2 reads SNEGSKA (reference sequence). The CDR3 consists of 13 residues. DNA for the CDR3: TGCAGTGGGGCGAGGGGGAGGAATCAGCCCCAGCATTTT. Its translation: CSGARGRNQPQHF.

This chain joins TRBV27 and TRBJ2-7; 10 nucleotides match TRBD1. There are 13 residues in the CDR3. CDR1 is MNHEY, CDR2 SMNVEV, per germline (reference sequence). Trimming cost V 8 bases and J 7 bases; bases outside gene matches: 8. The CDR3, as DNA: TGTGCCAGCCATCGACAGGGGGCAGGGGAGCAGTACTTC. Its translation: CASHRQGAGEQYF.

The rearrangement uses TRBV19 and TRBJ2-7; 9 bases map to TRBD2. This CDR3 has 15 amino acids. The germline V gene has CDR1 LNHDA and CDR2 SQIVND (reference sequence). The V and J ends lost 5 bases and 6 bases, in that order; junction bases with no gene match: 11. CDR3 loop: CASSAREGPLCEQYF. As DNA, the CDR3 is TGTGCCAGTAGTGCGCGGGAGGGCCCTCTGTGCGAGCAGTACTTC.

The rearrangement links TRBV11-3 to TRBJ2-7; D gene unclear. CDR1 is SGHNT and CDR2 is YENEEA in the germline V gene. CDR3 length: 13 amino acids. Deletions cut 0 bases from V and 5 bases from J, with 8 bases between. The CDR3 DNA is TGTGCCAGCAGCTTAGACAGGTCCAACGAGCAGTACTTC. Translated, it gives CASSLDRSNEQYF.

This clonotype occurred many times. The chain recombines TRBV6-5 with TRBJ1-6; possible D gene TRBD1, 5 bases. Between the trimmed V and J ends, which lost 3 bases and 8 bases, there was a span of 8 bases. Germline V gene data show CDR1 as MNHEY and CDR2 as SVGAGI. The CDR3 has 13 residues. The CDR3 DNA reads TGTGCCAGCAGTTATGTGGGGGATTCACCCCTCCACTTT. Amino acids: CASSYVGDSPLHF.

This clonotype was observed many times. CDR3 DNA: TGCAGTGCTAGGCCGACAGGTCGCACCTACGAGCAGTACTTC. Translated, it gives CSARPTGRTYEQYF. J is TRBJ2-7 and V is TRBV20-1; TRBD1 is a possible D gene (6 bases). The CDR3 extends over 14 amino acids. V was cut by 3 bases and J by 2 bases, with 14 bases left in between. Germline values: CDR1 DFQATT, CDR2 SNEGSKA (reference sequence).

This clonotype was counted many times. The J gene is TRBJ2-7, the V gene TRBV7-2, with D hard to call. Trimming shortened V by 5 bases and J by 3 bases, and 8 bases separated the two germline ends. Germline CDR1 reads SGHTA; CDR2 reads FQGNSA. The CDR3 is 12 amino acids. The CDR3 is CASSRRYYEQYF. CDR3 in DNA: TGTGCCAGCAGCCGCCGGTACTACGAGCAGTACTTC.

The sample holds many counts of this clonotype. The genes are TRBV29-1 and TRBJ1-2; possible D gene TRBD1, 5 bases. Trimming pared 1 base from V and 5 bases from J, leaving 11 bases between. This CDR3 is 13 amino acids long. Germline V CDR1 and CDR2: SQVTM, ANQGSEA. CDR3 bases: TGCAGCGTTGAAGGGGGGGGAAAATATGGCTACACCTTC. This translates into CSVEGGGKYGYTF. The full variable domain, completed using reference TRBV29-1 and TRBJ1-2, is SAVISQKPSRDICQRGTSLTIQCQVDSQVTMMFWYRQQPGQSLTLIATANQGSEATYESGFVIDKFPISRPNLTFSTLTVSNMSPEDSSIYLCSVEGGGKYGYTFGSGTRLTVV.

This clonotype came up many times. The chain recombines TRBV2 with TRBJ1-2; 10 bases line up with TRBD1. CDR1 and CDR2 from the germline V gene are SNHLY and FYNNEI. The V gene end was trimmed by 0 bases and the J gene end by 11 bases; junction bases not matched to a gene: 6. There are 14 residues in the CDR3. CDR3 DNA: TGTGCCAGCAGTGAAGCGGTGACAGGGGGCAGGTACACCTTC. Encoded protein: CASSEAVTGGRYTF.

The chain joins TRBV28 to TRBJ2-7; 13 nucleotides align to TRBD2. This CDR3 region has 14 residues. Germline V gene data show CDR1 as MDHEN and CDR2 as SYDVKM. After removal of 4 bases from V and 6 bases from J, the junction contained 3 bases not matched to a gene. This chain's CDR3 is CASSSRLAGGEQYF. The DNA for the CDR3 is TGTGCCAGCAGTTCGCGACTAGCGGGGGGCGAGCAGTACTTC.

The V call is TRBV6-5, the J call TRBJ2-5, with D perhaps TRBD2 (5 bases). From germline, CDR1 is MNHEY and CDR2 SVGAGI. Between the trimmed V and J ends, which lost 2 bases and 5 bases, there was a span of 15 bases. This CDR3 is built from 15 residues. The CDR3 DNA reads TGTGCCAGCAGTTACAACGGAGGAGGTAGCGAGACCCAGTACTTC. Protein sequence: CASSYNGGGSETQYF.

The chain joins TRBV29-1 to TRBJ2-5; 9 bases line up with TRBD1. The DNA end favors TRBJ2-1, so the J call may be wrong. The germline V gene has CDR1 SQVTM and CDR2 ANQGSEA. This CDR3 has 14 residues. The CDR3 is CSVDGDRVYNEQFF. The CDR3 coding sequence is TGCAGCGTTGATGGGGACAGGGTCTACAATGAGCAGTTCTTC.

With regard to this clonotype: This sequence may be a read error, since a much larger clone differs from it by one base. This sequence joins TRBV15 and TRBJ2-7, with 9 bases fitting TRBD1. The CDR3 contains 15 residues. Losses at the gene ends were 0 bases for V and 2 bases for J; bases not matched to a gene: 2. Germline lookup yields CDR1 LNHNV and CDR2 YYDKDF (reference sequence). The CDR3 region has the DNA TGTGCCACCAGCAGAGACCGGGACAGGGCCTACGAGCAGTACTTC. Its translation is CATSRDRDRAYEQYF.

The chain carries TRBV2 and TRBJ2-5, with D possibly matching TRBD2 (6 bases). The V and J ends lost 4 bases and 5 bases respectively, with 17 bases between them. The germline gives CDR1 SNHLY, CDR2 FYNNEI. The CDR3 is made up of 15 amino acids. This CDR3 reads CASSVMGDGGETQYF. In DNA form, the CDR3 reads TGTGCCAGCAGTGTTATGGGCGACGGAGGGGAGACCCAGTACTTC. Supplemented by reference TRBV2 and TRBJ2-5, the full variable domain reads EPEVTQTPSHQVTQMGQEVILRCVPISNHLYFYWYRQILGQKVEFLVSFYNNEISEKSEIFDDQFSVERPDGSNFTLKIRSTKLEDSAMYFCASSVMGDGGETQYFGPGTRLLVL.

With respect to this clonotype: At one of its ends the junction is not consistent with the germline gene, which may arise from a read error. The rearrangement links TRBV7-9 to TRBJ1-3; perhaps TRBD1 as D (6 bases). This CDR3 is built from 15 residues. CDR1 SEHNR and CDR2 FQNEAQ come from the germline V gene (reference sequence). DNA of the CDR3: TGCGCCAGCAGCCAAGTACAGGGTTCTGGAAACACCATATATTTT. The encoded protein is CASSQVQGSGNTIYF.

Details on this clonotype: This may arise from a read error, as a much more abundant clone is one base away. This chain connects TRBV7-6 to TRBJ2-5, with 7 positions matching TRBD2. V trimming: 0 bases; J trimming: 1 base; junction bases outside the gene matches: 5. Germline V CDR1 and CDR2: SGHVS, FNYEAQ. This CDR3 is built from 16 residues. The DNA of the CDR3 is TGTGCCAGCAGCTTAGCGGCTGGGACTATCCAAGAGACCCAGTACTTC. Translation: CASSLAAGTIQETQYF.

This clonotype was recorded at least ten times. This chain connects TRBV10-3 to TRBJ2-5; tentatively, D is TRBD2 (6 bases). V was pared by 3 bases and J by 4 bases, with 12 bases between. The CDR3 runs 14 residues. Germline values: CDR1 ENHRY, CDR2 SYGVKD. The CDR3: CAISDSAGRETQYF. DNA of the CDR3: TGTGCCATCAGTGACAGTGCGGGAAGAGAGACCCAGTACTTC.

Comments on this clonotype: At one of its ends the junction is not consistent with the germline gene, which may arise from a read error. This chain links TRBV4-1 with TRBJ1-1; D perhaps matches TRBD1 (6 bases). The CDR3 loop spans 13 amino acids. Germline lookup yields CDR1 MGHRA and CDR2 YSYEKL. DNA for the CDR3: TGTGCCAGCAGCCCAACAGGGAGAGTCGAAGCTTTCTTT. It codes for CASSPTGRVEAFF.

The chain couples TRBV6-5 to TRBJ2-7, with 9 bases matching TRBD1. The CDR3 contains 14 residues. J was trimmed by 4 bases and V by 5 bases; bases with no gene match: 6. Germline CDR1 and CDR2: MNHEY and SVGAGI. Here the CDR3 reads CASSRTGVVYEQYF. Here the CDR3 DNA reads TGTGCCAGCAGTAGGACAGGGGTGGTTTACGAGCAGTACTTC.

This clonotype was seen a few times. V gene TRBV20-1 combines with J gene TRBJ1-3; D is unclear. V shed 0 bases and J shed 1 base, with 7 bases lying between them. Germline-derived CDR1 and CDR2 are DFQATT and SNEGSKA (reference sequence). The CDR3 is made up of 14 amino acids. The CDR3 DNA follows: TGCAGTGCTAGAGAAGGAGGGTCTGGAAACACCATATATTTT. Its translation: CSAREGGSGNTIYF.

A note on this clonotype: This likely comes from a read error, as the CDR3 has no conserved phenylalanine or tryptophan at its end. It is unclear where the CDR3 begins or ends on the DNA, so no DNA is shown, and the CDR3 is as TCRdb lists it. The gene calls are TRBV11-2 and TRBJ2-2. Both ends counted, the CDR3 spans 9 residues. Germline V gene data show CDR1 as SGHAT and CDR2 as FQNNGV. The CDR3 loop is CASSQRGLS.

This chain links TRBV2 with TRBJ2-2, with 12 bases lining up with TRBD2. The CDR3 sequence is 16 residues long. Germline-derived CDR1 and CDR2 are SNHLY and FYNNEI. The V gene end was trimmed by 5 bases and the J gene end by 7 bases; junction bases not matched to a gene: 8. The CDR3, as DNA: TGTGCCAGCAGTAGCAGGACTAGCGGGACAGTCGGGGAGCTGTTTTTT. This codes for CASSSRTSGTVGELFF.